These T cell receptor beta chains were read from a single sample in a study of low-dose radiotherapy and immunotherapy resistance in tumors. TCRdb fed the reads into MiXCR, producing one record per CDR3 protein. Of 70,000 to 90,000 distinct CDR3 sequences listed, 18% are singletons. The sequencing here drew on PBMCs, taken before treatment. Every receptor here comes from a male donor with prostate cancer. Each CDR3 is given without its conserved first and last residue.

CDR3	J	V
SVLRGGNTEAF	TRBJ1-1	TRBV29-1
ASSSADGAHEQY	TRBJ2-7	TRBV3-1
ASSQGTNQPQH	TRBJ1-5	TRBV5-5
ASSPGLSSGYT	TRBJ1-2	TRBV18
SAVSGDTGELF	TRBJ2-2	TRBV20-1
ASSLGVGDPYEQY	TRBJ2-7	TRBV5-4
ASSADTYTGELF	TRBJ2-2	TRBV2
ASRRTSGGEYEQY	TRBJ2-7	TRBV28
AIEGGLGYGYT	TRBJ1-2	TRBV7-9
ASSVNVRGRGYT	TRBJ1-2	TRBV9
ASSEGRGFSNQPQH	TRBJ1-5	TRBV2
ASSQVGGLSGEQF	TRBJ2-1	TRBV14
ASSPDGTNTDTQY	TRBJ2-3	TRBV5-6
ATSDPSRAGGLDTQY	TRBJ2-3	TRBV24-1
AISDPKEGSQPQH	TRBJ1-5	TRBV10-3
ASSLRPGQGSFEQY	TRBJ2-7	TRBV5-1
ASSLLGGPQH	TRBJ1-5	TRBV3-1
ASSVASTGVGANVLT	TRBJ2-6	TRBV9
ASNRDGDQPQH	TRBJ1-5	TRBV5-8
ASSLGAGELF	TRBJ2-2	TRBV11-3
ASSFPMAQY	TRBJ2-5	TRBV7-9
ASSLSKTRSQETQY	TRBJ2-5	TRBV3-1
SARGSGGAGDTQY	TRBJ2-3	TRBV20-1
ASSQGLAGGQGETQY	TRBJ2-5	TRBV3-1
ASNGDKDNEQF	TRBJ2-1	TRBV5-1
SAPAQGANEQY	TRBJ2-7	TRBV20-1
ASSPSSSYEQY	TRBJ2-7	TRBV18
ASSLGALSGGPFSNQPQH	TRBJ1-5	TRBV13
ASSQDPPLAGGDTQY	TRBJ2-3	TRBV4-1
ASRDSQIAKNIQY	TRBJ2-4	TRBV5-5
SARVESSTEAF	TRBJ1-1	TRBV20-1
ASSSGLAGIQETQY	TRBJ2-5	TRBV5-1
ASSLSGTSYNEQF	TRBJ2-1	TRBV5-5
ASSKLRNSPRPDTQY	TRBJ2-3	TRBV23-1
ASSPGTGLGGTEAF	TRBJ1-1	TRBV7-9
ASRRVGNGYT	TRBJ1-2	TRBV27
ASSQDRDFTDTQY	TRBJ2-3	TRBV3-1
ASGARGATDTQY	TRBJ2-3	TRBV6-5
ASSDRSGRMNQPQH	TRBJ1-5	TRBV6-2/TRBV6-3
ASSFPSGNSTDTQY	TRBJ2-3	TRBV28
ASSLMAAVAKNIQY	TRBJ2-4	TRBV12-3/TRBV12-4
ASSFGDTAETQY	TRBJ2-5	TRBV5-6
ASSLGTSRYNEQF	TRBJ2-1	TRBV7-3
ASSYHLVTGEQY	TRBJ2-7	TRBV6-6
ASLPRGGGSYNSPLH	TRBJ1-6	TRBV6-6
ASSKWGQPQH	TRBJ1-5	TRBV5-6
ASSEWVTPETYEQY	TRBJ2-7	TRBV10-2